Listed below are T cell receptor beta chains from one sample, sequenced in a study of CD8+CD57+ T cells in acquired aplastic anemia. A single record per CDR3 protein comes from TCRdb applying MiXCR to the reads. The table records some 150,000 distinct CDR3 sequences, 41% of them present only once. The sample comprised sorted CD4+, CD8+, or CD8+CD57+ T cells (not recorded which) from PBMCs. These receptors all stem from a human donor in good health, serving as a control. The CDR3 runs from the conserved cysteine through the conserved F or W. D genes are given only for firm matches. Only some rows state a clone size, as once, few, many or a class for expanded clones.

CDR3 protein,CDR3 DNA,V gene,clone size,D gene,J gene
CSVTRQATEAFF,TGCAGCGTTACGAGACAGGCGACTGAAGCTTTCTTT,TRBV29-1,many,NA,TRBJ1-1
CASRDVRGYGYTF,TGTGCCAGCAGGGACGTTCGAGGCTATGGCTACACCTTC,TRBV6-4,NA,NA,TRBJ1-2
CASSLDYLVQDTQYF,TGTGCCAGCAGCTTAGATTACTTGGTGCAGGATACGCAGTATTTT,TRBV7-2,many,NA,TRBJ2-3
CASSARARYEQYF,TGTGCCAGCAGTGCCCGGGCCAGGTACGAGCAGTACTTC,TRBV25-1,NA,NA,TRBJ2-7
CAISTRGARGNTIYF,TGTGCCATCAGTACGAGGGGGGCGAGGGGAAACACCATATATTTT,TRBV10-3,few,NA,TRBJ1-3
CASSSGLNEQYF,TGTGCCAGCAGCTCGGGGCTGAACGAGCAGTACTTC,TRBV7-9,NA,NA,TRBJ2-7
CASSLDSGYTF,TGCGCCAGCAGCTTAGATAGTGGCTACACCTTC,TRBV7-9,NA,NA,TRBJ1-2
CASITGTGGYGGYTF,TGTGCCAGCATCACCGGGACAGGGGGATACGGTGGCTACACCTTC,TRBV6-1,NA,TRBD1,TRBJ1-2
CASSQEDSGFGNTIYF,TGCGCCAGCAGCCAAGAAGACTCGGGGTTCGGAAACACCATATATTTT,TRBV4-1,few,NA,TRBJ1-3
CASSRQGDGNSPLHF,TGTGCCAGCAGCCGGCAGGGGGACGGAAATTCACCCCTCCACTTT,TRBV4-2,once,TRBD1,TRBJ1-6
CACTTGYDGYTF,TGTGCCTGTACGACAGGCTACGATGGCTACACCTTC,TRBV30,many,NA,TRBJ1-2
CASSGRQGSMNTEAFF,TGTGCCAGCAGCGGAAGACAGGGATCGATGAACACTGAAGCTTTCTTT,TRBV9,many,TRBD1,TRBJ1-1
CSATGPTNYGYTF,TGCAGTGCTACCGGGCCTACTAACTATGGCTACACCTTC,TRBV20-1,many,NA,TRBJ1-2
CASASSNQETQYF,TGTGCCAGCGCGAGTTCAAACCAAGAGACCCAGTACTTC,TRBV7-7,many,NA,TRBJ2-5
CASSIDRQQEIQYF,TGTGCCAGTAGTATTGACAGGCAACAAGAGATCCAGTACTTC,TRBV19,NA,NA,TRBJ2-5
CASSQRGGYTDTQYF,TGCGCCAGCAGCCAGCGGGGGGGGTACACAGATACGCAGTATTTT,TRBV4-1,many,TRBD2,TRBJ2-3
CASTGGVGTEAFF,TGTGCCAGTACGGGGGGCGTTGGAACTGAAGCTTTCTTT,TRBV6-1,few,NA,TRBJ1-1
CASSPGVWGGGTDTQYF,TGTGCCAGCAGCCCAGGGGTATGGGGGGGGGGCACAGATACGCAGTATTTT,TRBV9,NA,NA,TRBJ2-3
CASTDSGGRGEAFF,TGTGCCAGTACCGATAGTGGAGGCAGAGGGGAAGCTTTCTTT,TRBV19,NA,NA,TRBJ1-1
CASGFQPGQGREKLFF,TGTGCTAGTGGTTTCCAGCCGGGACAGGGGAGGGAAAAACTGTTTTTT,TRBV12-5,NA,TRBD1,TRBJ1-4
CSAMQVSTYEQFF,TGCAGCGCTATGCAGGTTTCCACCTACGAGCAGTTCTTC,TRBV29-1,NA,NA,TRBJ2-1
CAASDGGRGRKGEAQYF,TGTGCCGCCAGTGATGGCGGGAGGGGGCGGAAGGGAGAGGCCCAGTACTTC,TRBV24-1,NA,TRBD2,TRBJ2-5
CASRGWNSGANVLTF,TGTGCCAGCAGAGGGTGGAACTCTGGGGCCAACGTCCTGACTTTC,TRBV12-3/TRBV12-4,few,NA,TRBJ2-6
CSVKQVTYNEQFF,TGCAGCGTAAAACAGGTAACCTACAATGAGCAGTTCTTC,TRBV20-1,many,NA,TRBJ2-1
CASRLNTEAFF,TGTGCCAGTAGATTGAACACTGAAGCTTTCTTT,TRBV19,NA,NA,TRBJ1-1
CASSIVGGTTGELFF,TGTGCCAGTAGTATAGTCGGGGGGACCACCGGGGAGCTGTTTTTT,TRBV19,many,TRBD2,TRBJ2-2
CASKVRGGAYEQYF,TGTGCCAGTAAGGTCCGAGGGGGTGCCTACGAGCAGTACTTC,TRBV19,few,NA,TRBJ2-7
CSVGGRQGPEAFF,TGCAGCGTTGGGGGACGACAGGGTCCTGAAGCTTTCTTT,TRBV29-1,many,TRBD1,TRBJ1-1
CSVEEHGQETQYF,TGCAGCGTTGAAGAGCACGGCCAAGAGACCCAGTACTTC,TRBV29-1,NA,NA,TRBJ2-5
CASSETSGTQYF,TGTGCCAGCAGTGAAACTTCCGGTACGCAGTATTTT,TRBV2,many,NA,TRBJ2-3
CASSYSAHPYEQYF,TGTGCCAGCAGTTACTCGGCGCACCCCTACGAGCAGTACTTC,TRBV6-6,many,NA,TRBJ2-7
CATSREGGYGYTF,TGTGCCACCAGCAGAGAGGGGGGCTATGGCTACACCTTC,TRBV15,many,NA,TRBJ1-2
CASSEGQGAAEAFF,TGTGCCAGCAGTGAGGGACAGGGGGCCGCTGAAGCTTTCTTT,TRBV2,NA,TRBD1,TRBJ1-1
CSAKWGQGSGYTF,TGCAGTGCTAAGTGGGGACAGGGAAGTGGCTACACCTTC,TRBV20-1,many,TRBD1,TRBJ1-2
CSATFGPVRFEQYF,TGCAGTGCTACTTTTGGACCGGTTCGGTTCGAGCAGTACTTC,TRBV20-1,many,NA,TRBJ2-7
CATSEGGSNQPQHF,TGTGCCACCAGTGAAGGGGGAAGCAATCAGCCCCAGCATTTT,TRBV24-1,many,NA,TRBJ1-5
CASSQVGPHKYGPNEKLFF,TGCGCCAGCAGCCAAGTCGGGCCCCATAAGTACGGACCGAATGAAAAACTGTTTTTT,TRBV4-1,many,NA,TRBJ1-4
CASSFFYEQFF,TGTGCCAGCAGCTTTTTCTATGAGCAGTTCTTC,TRBV7-2,NA,NA,TRBJ2-1
CATSDRPGTATDTQYF,TGTGCCACCAGTGATCGGCCCGGGACAGCCACAGATACGCAGTATTTT,TRBV24-1,many,TRBD1,TRBJ2-3
CASSYSKGSGQPQHF,TGTGCCAGCAGTTACTCGAAAGGGAGTGGGCAGCCCCAGCATTTT,TRBV6-5,many,NA,TRBJ1-5
CAISDGQGVYGYTF,TGTGCCATCAGTGATGGACAGGGGGTCTATGGCTACACCTTC,TRBV10-3,NA,TRBD1,TRBJ1-2
CSAKEVVRGEAFF,TGCAGTGCTAAGGAAGTCGTGAGGGGTGAAGCTTTCTTT,TRBV20-1,NA,NA,TRBJ1-1
CASSSYSGNTIYF,TGTGCCAGCAGTTCATACTCAGGAAACACCATATATTTT,TRBV25-1,NA,NA,TRBJ1-3
CSADTRAEAFF,TGCAGTGCAGATACGAGGGCTGAAGCTTTCTTT,TRBV20-1,many,NA,TRBJ1-1
CASSPRQTNSPLHF,TGTGCCAGCAGCCCCCGACAGACTAATTCACCCCTCCACTTT,TRBV12-3/TRBV12-4,NA,NA,TRBJ1-6